The 31 T cell receptor beta chains below all came from one sample that was sequenced in a study of cytomegalovirus exposure and HLA in healthy donors. PCR involved 60 Vbeta and 13 Jbeta primers. Using immunoSEQ multiplex PCR, the repertoire was profiled, and TCRdb retains in-frame clones only, with some absent. Of approximately 200,000 clones listed, over 60% are singletons. The sample consisted of PBMCs. The receptors derive from a man aged 40-50 years in good health and CMV-seronegative.

The gene calls are TRBV19 and TRBJ2-3, with 9 bases that match TRBD2. Trimming removed 7 bases from V and 0 bases from J; junction bases left unmatched: 5. The CDR3 spans 15 residues. Germline V lookup: CDR1 LNHDA, CDR2 SQIVND (reference sequence). The CDR3, as DNA: TGTGCCAGTAACCCAGCGGGAGGTAGCACAGATACGCAGTATTTT. Its protein is CASNPAGGSTDTQYF.

The gene calls are TRBV2 and TRBJ2-3; 8 bases line up with TRBD2. This CDR3 comprises 15 residues. Germline V lookup: CDR1 SNHLY, CDR2 FYNNEI. V lost 6 bases and J lost 0; bases outside the gene matches: 5. In DNA, the CDR3 is TGTGCCAGCAGCTCACTAGCGGCTAGCACAGATACGCAGTATTTT. It encodes CASSSLAASTDTQYF.

V gene TRBV5-1 combines with J gene TRBJ1-1, with a tentative D call TRBD1 (5 bases). Germline V lookup: CDR1 SGHRS, CDR2 YFSETQ. This CDR3 has 13 amino acids. V was clipped by 3 bases and J by 1 base, with 7 bases between them. The CDR3 loop is CASSWTPNTEAFF. The CDR3 bases are TGCGCCAGCAGCTGGACACCGAACACTGAAGCTTTCTTT.

The V and J genes are TRBV18 and TRBJ2-5; TRBD1 is a possible D gene (6 bases). The CDR3 totals 14 residues. Germline values: CDR1 KGHSH, CDR2 LQKENI. Trimming stripped 3 bases from V and 2 bases from J, with 10 bases between. The CDR3 loop reads CASSPGAPQETQYF. The CDR3 region has the DNA TGTGCCAGCTCACCGGGGGCACCACAAGAGACCCAGTACTTC. The full variable domain, completed using reference TRBV18 and TRBJ2-5, is NAGVMQNPRHLVRRRGQEARLRCSPMKGHSHVYWYRQLPEEGLKFMVYLQKENIIDESGMPKERFSAEFPKEGPSILRIQQVVRGDSAAYFCASSPGAPQETQYFGPGTRLLVL.

This clone has a handful of counts. The chain combines TRBV7-9 with TRBJ1-2; 8 bases are shared with TRBD1. This CDR3 spans 15 amino acids. V shed 3 bases and J 7 bases; nucleotides not matched to a gene: 10. The germline V gene has CDR1 SEHNR and CDR2 FQNEAQ (reference sequence). The CDR3 protein is CASSFSGTGSSGYTF. CDR3 DNA sequence: TGTGCCAGCAGCTTCTCCGGGACAGGCAGCTCTGGCTACACCTTC.

The sample holds many counts of this clone. The rearrangement uses TRBV5-3 and TRBJ1-2; 10 bases align to TRBD1. Being an ORF, TRBV5-3 has a function that is uncertain. The CDR3 runs 15 residues. V lost 4 bases, J lost 4 bases, and 7 bases stayed unmatched. Here the CDR3 reads CARSNDRGPGYGYTF. CDR3 DNA: TGTGCCAGAAGCAACGACAGGGGGCCTGGCTATGGCTACACCTTC.

This clone has only one observation. The rearrangement links TRBV29-1 to TRBJ2-7, with D possibly matching TRBD1 (6 bases). Germline V gene sequence: CDR1 SQVTM, CDR2 ANQGSEA. V was cut by 4 bases and J by 5 bases, with 9 bases left in between. The CDR3 sequence is 11 residues long. The CDR3 DNA reads TGCAGCGTTGGAGGGGGACACGAGCAGTACTTC. It is translated as CSVGGGHEQYF.

The chain has TRBV10-3 and TRBJ2-7; 7 bases are a match to TRBD2. CDR3 length equals 16 residues. Germline CDR1 and CDR2: ENHRY and SYGVKD. Trimming removed 6 bases from V and 0 bases from J; junction bases left unmatched: 11. CDR3: CAIRGGNERGSYEQYF. The CDR3 DNA reads TGTGCCATCAGGGGGGGGAACGAGCGGGGCTCCTACGAGCAGTACTTC.

This clone is a singleton in its sample. J is TRBJ2-3 and V is TRBV6-6; D uncertain. There are 13 residues in the CDR3. The germline gives CDR1 MNHNY, CDR2 SVGAGI (reference sequence). Trimming left V 4 bases short and J 4 bases short, with 9 bases between. CDR3 amino acids: CASSFVVSDTQYF. The DNA of the CDR3 is TGTGCCAGCAGTTTCGTAGTGTCAGATACGCAGTATTTT.

This clone was seen once. CDR3 amino acids: CASGRDYGADTQYF. For the CDR3, the DNA is TGTGCTAGTGGACGGGACTATGGGGCAGATACGCAGTATTTT. This rearrangement joins TRBV12-5 to TRBJ2-3; TRBD2 matches 7 bases. Trimming cost V 6 bases and J 4 bases; bases outside gene matches: 7. The V gene's germline CDR1 is LGHNT and CDR2 FRNRAP. The CDR3 has 14 residues.

This clone was observed a single time. The chain couples TRBV11-2 to TRBJ2-3; 15 nucleotides align to TRBD2. The germline V gene has CDR1 SGHAT and CDR2 FQNNGV. Germline trimming cut 5 bases from V and 2 bases from J; bases unmatched to any gene: 8. The CDR3 sequence is 18 residues long. The CDR3: CASSPPGLAGGSTDTQYF. The CDR3 coding sequence is TGTGCCAGCAGCCCCCCCGGACTAGCGGGGGGGTCCACAGATACGCAGTATTTT.

This chain joins TRBV18 and TRBJ1-1; D is possibly TRBD1 (5 bases). Germline CDR1 reads KGHSH; CDR2 reads LQKENI. The CDR3 has 14 residues. Trimming left V 1 base short and J 4 bases short, with 10 bases between. CDR3 amino acids: CASSPRGEGTEAFF. The CDR3 nucleotides read TGTGCCAGCTCACCACGGGGGGAGGGCACTGAAGCTTTCTTT. The whole variable domain, remainder taken from reference TRBV18 and TRBJ1-1, is NAGVMQNPRHLVRRRGQEARLRCSPMKGHSHVYWYRQLPEEGLKFMVYLQKENIIDESGMPKERFSAEFPKEGPSILRIQQVVRGDSAAYFCASSPRGEGTEAFFGQGTRLTVV.

The J gene is TRBJ2-4, the V gene TRBV7-9, with D perhaps TRBD1 (6 bases). The germline V gene has CDR1 SEHNR and CDR2 FQNEAQ (reference sequence). The CDR3 length is 16 residues. V was pared by 1 base and J by 10 bases, with 20 bases between. Here the CDR3 reads CASSLGRQDIWGIQYF. The CDR3 nucleotides read TGTGCCAGCAGCTTAGGACGACAGGATATCTGGGGAATTCAGTACTTC.

The genes are TRBV7-6 and TRBJ2-3; the D is unclear. The length of the CDR3 is 14 residues. The germline V gene has CDR1 SGHVS and CDR2 FNYEAQ. V lost 4 bases, J lost 6 bases, and 14 bases lay in between. The CDR3 DNA sequence: TGTGCCAGCAGCTCCCCCCTAGATTCCGATACGCAGTATTTT. Protein sequence: CASSSPLDSDTQYF.

The CDR3 coding sequence is TGTGCCAGCAGCTTGGGAGGGAATGAGCAGTTCTTC. As protein: CASSLGGNEQFF. The chain joins TRBV5-6 to TRBJ2-1, with D maybe TRBD2 (5 bases). The CDR3 is 12 residues long. V dropped 0 bases and J dropped 7 bases, with 5 bases sitting between them. The germline V gene has CDR1 SGHDT and CDR2 YYEEEE.

The chain couples TRBV4-3 to TRBJ2-4; 11 bases agree with TRBD2. The ends lost 5 bases at V and 6 bases at J; junction bases unmatched: 3. The CDR3 length is 14 residues. Germline V gene data show CDR1 as LGHNA and CDR2 as YSLEER. For the CDR3, the DNA is TGCGCCAGCAGCTATAGCGGGGGGGGAAACATTCAGTACTTC. It translates to CASSYSGGGNIQYF.

V is TRBV29-1 and J is TRBJ1-1; TRBD1 agrees at 10 bases. The V gene end was trimmed by 1 base and the J gene end by 6 bases; junction bases not matched to a gene: 11. CDR3 length: 16 amino acids. Germline-derived CDR1 and CDR2 are SQVTM and ANQGSEA. The CDR3 here is CSVEGPGQGHRAEAFF. In DNA form, the CDR3 reads TGCAGCGTTGAAGGCCCGGGACAGGGGCACAGGGCTGAAGCTTTCTTT.

The chain links TRBV4-3 to TRBJ2-2; the D gene is possibly TRBD2 (6 bases). Germline CDR1 and CDR2: LGHNA and YSLEER. The V and J ends lost 1 base and 1 base respectively, with 13 bases between them. This CDR3 spans 17 amino acids. CDR3 sequence (DNA): TGCGCCAGCAGCCAAGGCAGGGACTGGATGAACACCGGGGAGCTGTTTTTT. This encodes CASSQGRDWMNTGELFF.

The chain employs TRBV6-4 and TRBJ2-7; tentatively, D is TRBD2 (5 bases). Germline V gene lookup returns CDR1 MRHNA and CDR2 SNTAGT. This CDR3 has 13 residues. V was cut by 4 bases and J by 2 bases, with 9 bases left in between. The CDR3 bases are TGTGCCAGCAGTGGACCGGGGACCTACGAGCAGTACTTC. This sequence encodes CASSGPGTYEQYF.

This clone has only a few counts. The V call is TRBV6-5, the J call TRBJ2-7, with D possibly matching TRBD2 (6 bases). The length of the CDR3 is 14 residues. CDR1 MNHEY and CDR2 SVGAGI come from the germline V gene. V lost 11 bases, J lost 2 bases, and 19 bases lay in between. CDR3 sequence (DNA): TGTGCCGCTTGGGGACGGGACTCTGCCTACGAGCAGTACTTC. As protein: CAAWGRDSAYEQYF.

The J gene is TRBJ1-5, the V gene TRBV4-3; 8 bases fit TRBD1. Germline V lookup: CDR1 LGHNA, CDR2 YSLEER. V lost 0 bases and J lost 1; bases outside the gene matches: 5. CDR3 length equals 17 residues. The CDR3 reads CASSQDQGAWSNQPQHF. The CDR3 nucleotides are TGCGCCAGCAGCCAAGATCAGGGGGCATGGAGCAATCAGCCCCAGCATTTT.

The chain is built from TRBV7-6 and TRBJ2-7; 8 positions match TRBD2. The trim removed 3 bases at V and 0 bases at J, leaving 7 bases unmatched. Germline V CDR1 and CDR2: SGHVS, FNYEAQ. The CDR3 is 16 residues long. The CDR3 region is CASSLGGGPLSYEQYF. CDR3 sequence (DNA): TGTGCCAGCAGCTTGGGCGGGGGGCCCCTCTCCTACGAGCAGTACTTC.

Concerning this clone itself: This CDR3 is also generated by other DNA sequences in the sample. CDR3 sequence: CASSPRQGNTEAFF. The CDR3 region has the DNA TGTGCCAGCTCACCACGGCAGGGAAACACTGAAGCTTTCTTT. The chain employs TRBV18 and TRBJ1-1; the D gene is possibly TRBD1 (5 bases). Germline-derived CDR1 and CDR2 are KGHSH and LQKENI. The CDR3 sequence is 14 residues long. Trimming took 1 base from V and 2 from J, leaving 8 bases between them.

CDR3 DNA sequence: TGTGCCAGCAGCCAAGAGTTCGTTGGGACTAGCGGTTACAATGAGCAGTTCTTC. This gives the protein CASSQEFVGTSGYNEQFF. V and J are TRBV4-2 and TRBJ2-1; 11 bases fit TRBD2. The CDR3 consists of 18 residues. Germline V gives CDR1 LGHNA, CDR2 YNFKEQ. The V segment lost 0 bases and the J segment 4 bases; nucleotides outside the gene matches: 8.

The rearrangement links TRBV12-5 to TRBJ1-1; tentative D call: TRBD1 (6 bases). Between the trimmed V and J ends, which lost 7 bases and 4 bases, there was a span of 13 bases. This CDR3 is built from 13 residues. Germline values: CDR1 LGHNT, CDR2 FRNRAP. CDR3 DNA: TGTGCTAGTGCCGGGGGGGCAATCACTGAAGCTTTCTTT. Protein product: CASAGGAITEAFF.

This chain joins TRBV9 and TRBJ2-1; 10 nucleotides agree with TRBD2. Unmatched junction bases numbered 5, after V lost 4 bases and J lost 4 bases. The CDR3 runs to 15 residues. Germline values: CDR1 SGDLS, CDR2 YYNGEE. The CDR3 nucleotides read TGTGCCAGCAGCCGACGGACTAGCGGTTACAATGAGCAGTTCTTC. This sequence encodes CASSRRTSGYNEQFF.

This chain joins TRBV5-4 and TRBJ2-7; a weak D match, TRBD1 (5 bases). CDR1 and CDR2 from the germline V gene are SGHNT and YYREEE (reference sequence). V was trimmed by 1 base and J by 7 bases, leaving 6 bases between them. The CDR3 covers 11 residues. CDR3 DNA sequence: TGTGCCAGCAGCTTGAGGGGTGAGCAGTACTTC. Translation gives CASSLRGEQYF.

The rearrangement links TRBV7-9 to TRBJ2-7, with D possibly matching TRBD2 (6 bases). The germline V and J ends were trimmed by 5 bases and 2 bases, with 13 bases remaining between them. CDR3 length: 14 amino acids. Germline loops: CDR1 SEHNR, CDR2 FQNEAQ (reference sequence). CDR3 protein: CASSALLAPYEQYF. CDR3 in DNA: TGTGCCAGCAGCGCGCTCCTAGCGCCCTACGAGCAGTACTTC.

CDR3 sequence: CASSITGDYNSPLHF. CDR3 DNA: TGCGCCAGCAGCATCACAGGGGACTATAATTCACCCCTCCACTTT. V usage is TRBV5-1 and J usage is TRBJ1-6; 7 nucleotides match TRBD1. V was clipped by 4 bases and J by 3 bases; unmatched bases: 4. Germline loops: CDR1 SGHRS, CDR2 YFSETQ. This CDR3 has 15 amino acids.

The V gene is TRBV9, the J gene TRBJ2-7; a weak D match, TRBD2 (6 bases). Trimming removed 3 bases from V and 6 bases from J, with 13 bases in between. This CDR3 is 13 amino acids long. The germline gives CDR1 SGDLS, CDR2 YYNGEE. The CDR3 sequence: CASSAALASEQYF. The CDR3 DNA reads as TGTGCCAGCAGCGCCGCACTAGCTAGCGAGCAGTACTTC.

The chain recombines TRBV7-6 with TRBJ1-1, with 10 bases matching TRBD1. The CDR3 covers 14 residues. Germline CDR1 reads SGHVS; CDR2 reads FNYEAQ. V was clipped by 5 bases and J by 3 bases; unmatched bases: 3. As DNA, the CDR3 is TGTGCCAGCAGCCCCGGACAGGGGGACACTGAAGCTTTCTTT. It specifies CASSPGQGDTEAFF.